This is a list of T cell receptor beta chains from one sample in a study of identical twins. Each CDR3 protein gets one entry after TCRdb re-called the 5' RACE reads with MiXCR. The sample yields 400,000 to 500,000 distinct CDR3 sequences, roughly 20% seen once. The sample taken for sequencing was naive T cells sorted from blood. The receptors originated from a man in his fifties in good health. CDR3s include the opening cysteine and the closing phenylalanine or tryptophan. The D gene is left open where the match is weak. Clone size is shown for a subset of rows, as once, few, many or a class of expanded clone.

>TRBD2|NA|TRBV5-1|15|TRBJ2-1
CASSPGGTSGRSRFF
TGCGCCAGCAGCCCCGGTGGGACTAGCGGGAGGTCTCGGTTCTTC
>NA|NA|TRBV4-1|14|TRBJ2-5
CASSQGLRGETQYF
TGCGCCAGCAGCCAAGGGCTACGGGGGGAGACCCAGTACTTC
>NA|many|TRBV24-1|12|TRBJ2-1
CATSGLYNEQFF
TGTGCCACCAGTGGCTTATACAATGAGCAGTTCTTC
>TRBD1|NA|TRBV10-2|14|TRBJ2-7
CASEAGTGSHEQYF
TGCGCCAGCGAGGCCGGGACAGGGTCCCACGAGCAGTACTTC
>NA|NA|TRBV20-1|16|TRBJ2-2
CSARLPGTPLTGELFF
TGCAGTGCTAGACTCCCCGGGACCCCCTTAACCGGGGAGCTGTTTTTT
>NA|few|TRBV5-5|14|TRBJ2-7
CASSFDPGPYEQYF
TGTGCCAGCAGCTTTGATCCGGGTCCCTACGAGCAGTACTTC
>TRBD1|NA|TRBV20-1|15|TRBJ1-6
CSATSGTGGDSPLHF
TGCAGTGCTACCTCCGGGACAGGGGGCGATTCACCCCTCCACTTT
>TRBD2|NA|TRBV27|14|TRBJ2-1
CASRGLAGGSEQFF
TGTGCCAGCAGGGGACTAGCGGGAGGTAGTGAGCAGTTCTTC
>TRBD2|NA|TRBV7-2|16|TRBJ2-7
CASSLATSGTYREQYF
TGTGCCAGCAGCTTAGCGACTAGCGGGACGTACCGCGAGCAGTACTTC
>NA|NA|TRBV11-2|14|TRBJ2-7
CASSLYGVVMEQYF
TGTGCCAGCAGCCTCTATGGAGTGGTTATGGAGCAGTACTTC
>TRBD2|once|TRBV4-3|17|TRBJ2-3
CASSKQGTSGYTDTQYF
TGCGCCAGCAGCAAGCAGGGGACTAGCGGTTACACAGATACGCAGTATTTT
>NA|few|TRBV6-5|14|TRBJ1-1
CASVFLGGGTEAFF
TGTGCCAGCGTTTTTTTAGGGGGAGGGACTGAAGCTTTCTTT
>TRBD2|many|TRBV28|17|TRBJ2-7
CASSSGTSGRRVYEQYF
TGTGCCAGCAGTTCGGGGACTAGCGGGAGAAGGGTCTACGAGCAGTACTTC
>NA|many|TRBV12-3/TRBV12-4|14|TRBJ1-1
CASSPIGGTPGAFF
TGTGCCAGCAGTCCAATAGGGGGAACGCCGGGAGCTTTCTTT
>NA|many|TRBV4-3|19|TRBJ2-3
CASSQDWGIGSSSTDTQYF
TGCGCCAGCAGCCAAGATTGGGGGATAGGGTCCTCCAGCACAGATACGCAGTATTTT
>NA|many|TRBV20-1|15|TRBJ2-1
CSAKVWGPTGNEQFF
TGCAGTGCTAAAGTCTGGGGACCGACCGGCAATGAGCAGTTCTTC
>NA|few|TRBV12-3/TRBV12-4|14|TRBJ1-5
CASSLGVANQPQHF
TGTGCCAGCAGCCTCGGTGTTGCCAATCAGCCCCAGCATTTT
>TRBD1|NA|TRBV7-9|16|TRBJ1-4
CASSVSTGGFNEKLFF
TGTGCCAGCAGCGTGTCGACAGGGGGATTTAATGAAAAACTGTTTTTT
>TRBD1|NA|TRBV20-1|13|TRBJ2-7
CSAGTGPTYEQYF
TGCAGTGCGGGGACAGGGCCGACCTACGAGCAGTACTTC
>TRBD1|many|TRBV15|16|TRBJ2-5
CATSIRTGTDQETQYF
TGTGCCACCAGCATTCGGACAGGGACCGATCAAGAGACCCAGTACTTC
>TRBD1|few|TRBV7-9|16|TRBJ2-3
CASSSSGTGGADTQYF
TGTGCCAGCAGCTCATCCGGGACAGGGGGCGCCGATACGCAGTATTTT
>NA|NA|TRBV5-5|16|TRBJ2-2
CASSFPAQGIAGELFF
TGTGCCAGCAGCTTCCCCGCCCAGGGAATCGCCGGGGAGCTGTTTTTT
>NA|few|TRBV10-2|13|TRBJ1-5
CASSEQGSQPQHF
TGCGCCAGCAGTGAACAGGGTAGTCAGCCCCAGCATTTT
>TRBD1|few|TRBV2|16|TRBJ2-7
CASRRPGQGHSYEQYF
TGTGCCAGCAGAAGACCGGGACAGGGGCACTCCTACGAGCAGTACTTC
>TRBD2|few|TRBV20-1|20|TRBJ2-7
CSARDGTRLAGGLDGYEQYF
TGCAGTGCTAGAGACGGTACCCGACTAGCGGGAGGGCTCGATGGCTACGAGCAGTACTTC
>TRBD1|NA|TRBV7-6|21|TRBJ2-2
CASSVANSGTGLMVYTGELFF
TGTGCCAGCAGCGTAGCAAATTCCGGGACAGGGTTAATGGTTTACACCGGGGAGCTGTTTTTT
>NA|many|TRBV7-9|13|TRBJ1-1
CASSPRPNTEAFF
TGTGCCAGCAGCCCCCGCCCGAACACTGAAGCTTTCTTT
>NA|once|TRBV5-1|14|TRBJ1-2
CASSFTDGLYGYTF
TGCGCCAGCAGCTTTACGGACGGACTCTATGGCTACACCTTC
>NA|NA|TRBV19|12|TRBJ1-1
CASSIGRIEAFF
TGTGCCAGTAGTATAGGAAGGATAGAAGCTTTCTTT
>TRBD2|few|TRBV29-1|14|TRBJ2-1
CSVERTRIYNEQFF
TGCAGCGTTGAGAGGACTAGAATCTACAATGAGCAGTTCTTC
>TRBD1|NA|TRBV10-3|14|TRBJ1-1
CAISKDRGGTEAFF
TGTGCCATCAGTAAGGACAGGGGTGGAACTGAAGCTTTCTTT
>NA|many|TRBV5-8|15|TRBJ2-1
CASSFRAPLTGGQFF
TGTGCCAGCAGCTTCCGGGCCCCCCTCACCGGGGGGCAGTTCTTC
>NA|many|TRBV7-2|15|TRBJ2-1
CASSLAGTTYNEQFF
TGTGCCAGCAGCTTAGCGGGAACGACCTACAATGAGCAGTTCTTC
>NA|few|TRBV4-3|15|TRBJ2-1
CASSQDGRVGNEQFF
TGCGCCAGCAGCCAAGACGGCAGGGTCGGCAATGAGCAGTTCTTC
>TRBD2|many|TRBV12-3/TRBV12-4|16|TRBJ2-5
CASSPIGAGVGETQYF
TGTGCCAGCAGTCCCATAGGAGCGGGAGTTGGAGAGACCCAGTACTTC
>NA|NA|TRBV20-1|14|TRBJ2-4
CSARTGLAKNIQYF
TGCAGTGCTAGAACGGGACTAGCCAAAAACATTCAGTACTTC
>TRBD1|NA|TRBV9|20|TRBJ1-2
CASSGGQVLSNPPQFYGYTF
TGTGCCAGCAGCGGGGGACAGGTGCTTTCCAATCCCCCCCAATTCTATGGCTACACCTTC
>TRBD2|many|TRBV6-5|15|TRBJ2-1
CASSYGTTAYNEQFF
TGTGCCAGCAGTTACGGGACTACCGCATACAATGAGCAGTTCTTC
>TRBD2|many|TRBV20-1|15|TRBJ2-3
CSARPLAGRTNTQYF
TGCAGTGCTAGGCCACTAGCGGGACGCACGAATACGCAGTATTTT
>NA|many|TRBV28|13|TRBJ2-3
CASREPSKDTQYF
TGTGCCAGCAGAGAACCGTCCAAAGATACGCAGTATTTT
>NA|NA|TRBV28|15|TRBJ2-4
CASSPGGQPKNIQYF
TGTGCCAGCAGCCCTGGGGGTCAGCCCAAAAACATTCAGTACTTC
>NA|NA|TRBV7-8|15|TRBJ1-1
CASSFRFGGDTEAFF
TGTGCCAGCAGCTTCCGATTTGGGGGAGACACTGAAGCTTTCTTT